The 9 T cell receptor beta chains below all came from one sample that was sequenced in a study of vaccination and CD4 T cells after COVID-19. Cultured CD4+ T cells had their DNA profiled by the Oncomine TCR Beta short-read assay. TCRdb re-derived calls from the PCR reads in MiXCR, one entry per CDR3 protein. The sample contains 15,000 to 20,000 distinct CDR3 sequences, roughly 50% of which appear only once. These receptors lack a known antigen. As to treatment: roughly ten-day PBMC culture with coronavirus spike peptide pools or control peptides (ViraFEST assay). Sequenced: CD4+ T cells from blood, cultured in vitro. The receptors come from a human donor who had recovered from COVID-19.

CDR3 region: CASSSLTSGIGLSYEQYF. As DNA, the CDR3 is TGTGCCAGCAGCTCTTTGACTAGCGGGATAGGGCTCTCGTACGAGCAGTACTTC. This chain connects TRBV7-8 to TRBJ2-7; 11 nucleotides match TRBD2. Per germline, CDR1 SGHVS and CDR2 FQNEAQ. This CDR3 contains 18 residues. Trimming at V came to 4 bases and at J to 4 bases, leaving 15 bases not matched to a gene. Full variable domain (outside the CDR3, taken from reference TRBV7-8 and TRBJ2-7): GAGVSQSPRYKVAKRGQDVALRCDPISGHVSLFWYQQALGQGPEFLTYFQNEAQLDKSGLPSDRFFAERPEGSVSTLKIQRTQQEDSAVYLCASSSLTSGIGLSYEQYFGPGTRLTVT.

This clonotype is labeled medium-sized. V usage is TRBV4-1 and J usage is TRBJ1-1; D is unclear. Germline V gene data show CDR1 as MGHRA and CDR2 as YSYEKL. Trimming took off 6 bases at V and 3 bases at J, with 17 bases between the two ends. The CDR3 is made up of 15 amino acids. CDR3 in amino acids: CASRGYGSGYTEAFF. Written as DNA, the CDR3 is TGCGCCAGCAGGGGATACGGGAGTGGATACACTGAAGCTTTCTTT.

This chain uses TRBV7-2 with TRBJ1-5, with TRBD1 matching over 7 bases. This CDR3 contains 15 residues. J was trimmed by 4 bases and V by 5 bases; bases with no gene match: 8. Germline V gene sequence: CDR1 SGHTA, CDR2 FQGNSA. CDR3 region: CASSQSTGRNQPQHF. Written as DNA, the CDR3 is TGTGCCAGCAGCCAGTCGACAGGGCGAAATCAGCCCCAGCATTTT.

The chain recombines TRBV20-1 with TRBJ1-2, with a tentative D call TRBD1 (5 bases). Germline CDR1 reads DFQATT; CDR2 reads SNEGSKA (reference sequence). Trimming stripped 5 bases from V and 2 bases from J, with 18 bases between. This CDR3 has 15 residues. The CDR3 DNA is TGCAGTGCTCCGGATCCGACAGCGCCAAACTATGGCTACACCTTC. Translation: CSAPDPTAPNYGYTF.

The J gene is TRBJ1-6, the V gene TRBV6-1, with D possibly TRBD1 on 6 matching bases. Germline-derived CDR1 and CDR2 are MNHNS and SASEGT. Trimming removed 7 bases at V and 5 bases at J, with 12 bases between. The CDR3 loop spans 14 amino acids. As DNA, the CDR3 is TGTGCCAGCACTAAGGACAGTAATAATTCACCCCTCCACTTT. This gives the protein CASTKDSNNSPLHF.

The gene calls are TRBV27 and TRBJ2-7; 7 nucleotides line up with TRBD1. Germline CDR1 reads MNHEY; CDR2 reads SMNVEV (reference sequence). The CDR3 has 16 amino acids. J was trimmed by 1 base and V by 8 bases; bases with no gene match: 14. CDR3 loop: CASSKIGGWRSYEQYF. The DNA of the CDR3 is TGTGCCAGCTCCAAAATAGGGGGCTGGAGGTCCTACGAGCAGTACTTC.

The V call is TRBV7-9, the J call TRBJ2-5; D is ambiguous. The CDR3 totals 13 residues. In germline, CDR1 is SEHNR, CDR2 FQNEAQ (reference sequence). Trimming pared 5 bases from V and 5 bases from J, leaving 12 bases between. CDR3 protein: CASSAGLTETQYF. CDR3 sequence (DNA): TGTGCCAGCAGCGCCGGTTTAACTGAGACCCAGTACTTC.

This rearrangement joins TRBV6-2 or TRBV6-3 to TRBJ1-2; D gene ambiguous. The CDR3 runs 13 residues. With 6 bases removed from V and 4 bases from J, the gap between germline ends came to 12 bases. Germline loops: CDR1 MNHEY, CDR2 SVGEGT. The CDR3 sequence is CASSPTQSYGYTF. The DNA for the CDR3 is TGTGCCAGCAGCCCCACGCAGTCCTATGGCTACACCTTC.

J is TRBJ2-3 and V is TRBV6-1; D may correspond to TRBD1 or TRBD2 (5 bases each). CDR1 and CDR2 (germline): MNHNS, SASEGT. Trimming cost V 6 bases and J 3 bases, with 13 bases left between them. There are 14 residues in the CDR3. The CDR3 coding sequence is TGTGCCAGCAGGGCAGGGAGAGGAACAGATACGCAGTATTTT. Its protein product is CASRAGRGTDTQYF.